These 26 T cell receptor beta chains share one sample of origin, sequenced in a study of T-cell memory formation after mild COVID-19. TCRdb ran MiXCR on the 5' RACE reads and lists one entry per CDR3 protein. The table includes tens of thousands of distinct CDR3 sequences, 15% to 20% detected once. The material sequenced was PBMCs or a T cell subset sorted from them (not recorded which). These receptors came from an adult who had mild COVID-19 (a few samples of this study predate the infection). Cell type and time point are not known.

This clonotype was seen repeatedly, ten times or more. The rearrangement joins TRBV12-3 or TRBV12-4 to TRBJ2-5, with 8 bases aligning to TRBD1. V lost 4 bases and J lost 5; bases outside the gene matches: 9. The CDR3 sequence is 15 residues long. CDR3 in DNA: TGTGCCAGCAGTTCAGGACAGGGTCGGGGGGAGACCCAGTACTTC. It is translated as CASSSGQGRGETQYF.

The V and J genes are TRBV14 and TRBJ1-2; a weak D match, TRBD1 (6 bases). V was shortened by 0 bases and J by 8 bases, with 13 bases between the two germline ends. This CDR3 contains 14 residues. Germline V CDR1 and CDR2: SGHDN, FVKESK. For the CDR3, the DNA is TGTGCCAGCAGCCAAGATCACAGGGTTTACGGCTACACCTTC. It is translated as CASSQDHRVYGYTF.

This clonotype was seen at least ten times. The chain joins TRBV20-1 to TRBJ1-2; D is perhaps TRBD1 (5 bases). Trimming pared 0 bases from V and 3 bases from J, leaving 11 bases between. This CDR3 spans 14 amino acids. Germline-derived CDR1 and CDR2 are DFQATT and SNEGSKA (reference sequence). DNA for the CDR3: TGCAGTGCTAGAGATTTTAGGGGCGACTATGGCTACACCTTC. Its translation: CSARDFRGDYGYTF.

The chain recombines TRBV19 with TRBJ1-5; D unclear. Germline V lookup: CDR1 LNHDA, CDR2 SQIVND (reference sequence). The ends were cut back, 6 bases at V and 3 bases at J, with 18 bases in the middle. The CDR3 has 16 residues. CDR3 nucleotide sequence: TGTGCCAGTAGCGTAATCCATACGACGGTCAATCAGCCCCAGCATTTT. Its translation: CASSVIHTTVNQPQHF.

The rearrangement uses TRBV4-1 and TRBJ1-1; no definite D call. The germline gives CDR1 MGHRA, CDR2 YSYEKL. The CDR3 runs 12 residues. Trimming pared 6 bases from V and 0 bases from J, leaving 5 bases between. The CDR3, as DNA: TGCGCCAGCAGAGGGTTGAACACTGAAGCTTTCTTT. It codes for CASRGLNTEAFF.

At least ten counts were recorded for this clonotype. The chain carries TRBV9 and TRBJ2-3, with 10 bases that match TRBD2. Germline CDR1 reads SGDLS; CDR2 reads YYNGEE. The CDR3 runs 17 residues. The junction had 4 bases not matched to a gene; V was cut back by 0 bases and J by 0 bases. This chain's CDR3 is CASSVVGAGGSTDTQYF. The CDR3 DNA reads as TGTGCCAGCAGCGTAGTTGGAGCGGGGGGGAGCACAGATACGCAGTATTTT.

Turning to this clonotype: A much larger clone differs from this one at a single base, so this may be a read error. The CDR3 DNA reads as TGTGCCAGAAGCCCCAGACAGGACGGAGAGACCCAGTACTTC. It codes for CARSPRQDGETQYF. The chain is built from TRBV7-6 and TRBJ2-5, with a tentative D call TRBD1 (6 bases). The CDR3 is made up of 14 amino acids. Trimming removed 9 bases from V and 4 bases from J, with 18 bases in between. The germline V gene encodes CDR1 SGHVS and CDR2 FNYEAQ.

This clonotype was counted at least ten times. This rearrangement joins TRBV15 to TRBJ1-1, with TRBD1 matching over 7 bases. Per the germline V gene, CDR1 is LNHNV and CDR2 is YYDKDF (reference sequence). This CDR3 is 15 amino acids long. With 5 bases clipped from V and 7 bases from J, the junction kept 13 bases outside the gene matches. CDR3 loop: CATSDYKQGRGEAFF. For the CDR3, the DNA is TGTGCCACCAGCGATTATAAACAGGGGCGCGGTGAAGCTTTCTTT.

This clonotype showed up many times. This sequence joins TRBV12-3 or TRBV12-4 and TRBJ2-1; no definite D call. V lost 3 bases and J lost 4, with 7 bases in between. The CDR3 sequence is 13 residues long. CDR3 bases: TGTGCCAGCAGTTTCACTCTTTACAATGAGCAGTTCTTC. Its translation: CASSFTLYNEQFF.

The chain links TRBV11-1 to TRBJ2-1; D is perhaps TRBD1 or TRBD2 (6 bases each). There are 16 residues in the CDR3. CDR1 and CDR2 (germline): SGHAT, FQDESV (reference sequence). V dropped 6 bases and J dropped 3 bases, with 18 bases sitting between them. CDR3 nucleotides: TGTGCCAGCAGTCCGAGGCCGGGGGCGATCTACAATGAGCAGTTCTTC. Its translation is CASSPRPGAIYNEQFF.

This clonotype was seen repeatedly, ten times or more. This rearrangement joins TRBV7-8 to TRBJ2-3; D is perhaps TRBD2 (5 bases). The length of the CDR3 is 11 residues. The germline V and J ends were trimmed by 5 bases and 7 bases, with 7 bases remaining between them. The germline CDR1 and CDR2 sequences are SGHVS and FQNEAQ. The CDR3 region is CASSTRHTQYF. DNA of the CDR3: TGTGCCAGCAGCACTAGGCATACGCAGTATTTT.

As DNA, the CDR3 is TGTGCCAGCAGCCCACTGTATGGGGAACACTCTGGAAACACCATATATTTT. Its translation: CASSPLYGEHSGNTIYF. The rearrangement uses TRBV14 and TRBJ1-3; unclear D gene. Germline V gene lookup returns CDR1 SGHDN and CDR2 FVKESK. This CDR3 contains 17 residues. V lost 4 bases and J 0 bases, leaving 16 bases between the germline ends.

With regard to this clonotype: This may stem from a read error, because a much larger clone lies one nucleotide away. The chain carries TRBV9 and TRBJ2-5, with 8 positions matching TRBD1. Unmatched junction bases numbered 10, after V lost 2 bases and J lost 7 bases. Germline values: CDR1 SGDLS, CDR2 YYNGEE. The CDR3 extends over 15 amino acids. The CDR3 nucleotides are TGTGCCAGCAGCGTTTCCCAGGGGGCGCGGGTGACCCAGTACTTC. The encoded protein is CASSVSQGARVTQYF.

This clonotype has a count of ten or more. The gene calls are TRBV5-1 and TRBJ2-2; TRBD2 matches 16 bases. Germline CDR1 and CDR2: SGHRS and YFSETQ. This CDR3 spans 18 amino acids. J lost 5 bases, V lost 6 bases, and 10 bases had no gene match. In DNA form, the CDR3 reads TGCGCCAGCACCGTAACCCAGGGACTAGCGGGAGGGACCGGGGAGCTGTTTTTT. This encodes CASTVTQGLAGGTGELFF.

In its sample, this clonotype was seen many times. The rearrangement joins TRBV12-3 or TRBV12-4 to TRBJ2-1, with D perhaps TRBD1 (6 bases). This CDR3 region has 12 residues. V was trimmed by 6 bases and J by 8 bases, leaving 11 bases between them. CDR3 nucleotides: TGTGCCAGCAGCCCAGGGGTGGATGAGCAGTTCTTC. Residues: CASSPGVDEQFF.

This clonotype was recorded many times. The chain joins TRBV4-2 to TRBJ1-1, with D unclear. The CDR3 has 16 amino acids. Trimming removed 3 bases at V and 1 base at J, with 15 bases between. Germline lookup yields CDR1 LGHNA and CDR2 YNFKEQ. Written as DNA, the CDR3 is TGTGCCAGCAGCCAGGGCTACGCGGCGGGGAACACTGAAGCTTTCTTT. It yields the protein CASSQGYAAGNTEAFF.

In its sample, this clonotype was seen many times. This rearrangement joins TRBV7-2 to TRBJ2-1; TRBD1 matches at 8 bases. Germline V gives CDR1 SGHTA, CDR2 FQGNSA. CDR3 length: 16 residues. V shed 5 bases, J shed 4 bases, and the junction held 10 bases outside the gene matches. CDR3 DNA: TGTGCCAGCAGCGGACCCGGGACAGGAGCTTACAATGAGCAGTTCTTC. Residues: CASSGPGTGAYNEQFF.

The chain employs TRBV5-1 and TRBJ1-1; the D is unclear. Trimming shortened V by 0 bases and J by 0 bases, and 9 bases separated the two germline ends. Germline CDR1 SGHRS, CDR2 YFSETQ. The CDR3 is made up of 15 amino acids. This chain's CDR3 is CASSLGGGMNTEAFF. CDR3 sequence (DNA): TGCGCCAGCAGCTTGGGTGGCGGCATGAACACTGAAGCTTTCTTT.

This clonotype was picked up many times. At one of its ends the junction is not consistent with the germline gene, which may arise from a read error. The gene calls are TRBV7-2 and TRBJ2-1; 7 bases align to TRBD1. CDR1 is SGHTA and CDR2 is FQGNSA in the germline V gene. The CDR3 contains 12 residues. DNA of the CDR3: TGTGCCAGCAGCCCCTATGGGGACAGTAGCCTCTTC. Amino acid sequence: CASSPYGDSSLF. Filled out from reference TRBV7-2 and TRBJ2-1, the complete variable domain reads GAGVSQSPSNKVTEKGKDVELRCDPISGHTALYWYRQSLGQGLEFLIYFQGNSAPDKSGLPSDRFSAERTGGSVSTLTIQRTQQEDSAVYLCASSPYGDSSLFGPGTRLTVL.

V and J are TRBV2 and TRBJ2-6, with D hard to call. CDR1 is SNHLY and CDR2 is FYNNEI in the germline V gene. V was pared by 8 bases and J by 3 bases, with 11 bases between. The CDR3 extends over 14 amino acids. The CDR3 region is CASPMSDGANVLTF. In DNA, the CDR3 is TGTGCCAGCCCCATGTCCGATGGGGCCAACGTCCTGACTTTC.

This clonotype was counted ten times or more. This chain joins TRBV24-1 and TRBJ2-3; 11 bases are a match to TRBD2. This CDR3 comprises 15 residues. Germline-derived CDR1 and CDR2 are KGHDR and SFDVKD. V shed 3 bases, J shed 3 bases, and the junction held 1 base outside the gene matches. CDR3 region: CATSDPSGRTDTQYF. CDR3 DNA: TGTGCCACCAGTGATCCTAGCGGGAGGACAGATACGCAGTATTTT.

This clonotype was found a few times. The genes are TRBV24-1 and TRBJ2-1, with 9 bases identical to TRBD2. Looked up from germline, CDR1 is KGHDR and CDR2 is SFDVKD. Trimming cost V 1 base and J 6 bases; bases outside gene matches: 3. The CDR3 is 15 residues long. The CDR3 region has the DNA TGTGCCACCAGTGATTTAGGTAGCGGGAGCAATGAGCAGTTCTTC. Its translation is CATSDLGSGSNEQFF.

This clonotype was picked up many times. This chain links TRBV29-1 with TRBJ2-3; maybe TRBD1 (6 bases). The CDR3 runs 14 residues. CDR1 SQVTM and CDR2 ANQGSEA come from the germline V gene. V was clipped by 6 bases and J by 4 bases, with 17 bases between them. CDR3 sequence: CSVVRGFGADTQYF. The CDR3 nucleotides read TGCAGCGTCGTTAGGGGGTTTGGTGCAGATACGCAGTATTTT.

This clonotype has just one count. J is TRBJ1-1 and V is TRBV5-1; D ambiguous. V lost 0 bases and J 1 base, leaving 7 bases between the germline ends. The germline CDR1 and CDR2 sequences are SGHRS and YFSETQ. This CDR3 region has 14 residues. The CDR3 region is CASSLGRGNTEAFF. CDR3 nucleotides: TGCGCCAGCAGCTTGGGGCGGGGGAACACTGAAGCTTTCTTT.

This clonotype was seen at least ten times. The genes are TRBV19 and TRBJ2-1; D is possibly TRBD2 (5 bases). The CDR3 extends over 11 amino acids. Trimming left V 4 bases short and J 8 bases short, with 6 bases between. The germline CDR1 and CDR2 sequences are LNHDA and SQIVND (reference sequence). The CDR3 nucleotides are TGTGCCAGTAGTAAGAGGGATGAGCAGTTCTTC. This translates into CASSKRDEQFF. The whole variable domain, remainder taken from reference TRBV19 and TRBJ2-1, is DGGITQSPKYLFRKEGQNVTLSCEQNLNHDAMYWYRQDPGQGLRLIYYSQIVNDFQKGDIAEGYSVSREKKESFPLTVTSAQKNPTAFYLCASSKRDEQFFGPGTRLTVL.

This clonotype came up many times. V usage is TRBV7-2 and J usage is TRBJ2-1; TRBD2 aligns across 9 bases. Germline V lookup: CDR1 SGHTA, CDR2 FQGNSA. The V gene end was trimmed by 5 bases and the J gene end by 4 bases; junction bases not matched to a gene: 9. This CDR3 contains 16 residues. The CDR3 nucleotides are TGTGCCAGCAGCCCCGTAGCGGGGGCCAGGTACAATGAGCAGTTCTTC. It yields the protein CASSPVAGARYNEQFF.